These 29 T cell receptor beta chains were all obtained from the same sample, sequenced in a study of technical replicates of blood from a few donors. Method: immunoSEQ multiplex PCR; TCRdb's copy keeps in-frame clones and lacks some. The sample lists about 80,000 clones, 91% occurring once. Sequencing used T cells isolated from PBMCs. These receptors came from a human donor in good health.

The chain links TRBV27 to TRBJ2-1, with 9 bases fitting TRBD2. This CDR3 is built from 14 residues. Germline V gene data show CDR1 as MNHEY and CDR2 as SMNVEV (reference sequence). J was trimmed by 6 bases and V by 5 bases; bases with no gene match: 5. As DNA, the CDR3 is TGTGCCAGCAGTCCCGGACTAGCGCCCAATGAGCAGTTCTTC. Translation: CASSPGLAPNEQFF.

The chain has TRBV4-3 and TRBJ2-1, with 7 bases matching TRBD2. The V gene's germline CDR1 is LGHNA and CDR2 YSLEER. The CDR3 loop spans 14 amino acids. Trimming cost V 0 bases and J 10 bases; bases outside gene matches: 6. The CDR3: CASSQEREGREQFF. CDR3 nucleotide sequence: TGCGCCAGCAGCCAAGAGAGGGAGGGAAGGGAGCAGTTCTTC.

The gene calls are TRBV6-5 and TRBJ2-2, with TRBD1 identical over 8 bases. This CDR3 spans 16 amino acids. CDR1 and CDR2 from the germline V gene are MNHEY and SVGAGI. Trimming removed 0 bases from V and 5 bases from J; junction bases left unmatched: 5. The CDR3 sequence is CASSYSVTGATGELFF. The CDR3, as DNA: TGTGCCAGCAGTTACTCTGTGACAGGGGCTACCGGGGAGCTGTTTTTT.

The chain recombines TRBV9 with TRBJ2-3, with a possible D match to TRBD2 (6 bases). CDR1 SGDLS and CDR2 YYNGEE come from the germline V gene. Trimming shortened V by 3 bases and J by 3 bases, and 11 bases separated the two germline ends. The CDR3 has 14 residues. The CDR3 coding sequence is TGTGCCAGCAGCGGACGACTAGTGACAGATACGCAGTATTTT. The encoded protein is CASSGRLVTDTQYF.

The rearrangement joins TRBV29-1 to TRBJ1-1, with D perhaps matching TRBD1 (6 bases). Trimming stripped 5 bases from V and 1 base from J, with 23 bases between. Germline assignment: CDR1 SQVTM and CDR2 ANQGSEA. This CDR3 is built from 17 residues. CDR3 in amino acids: CSVTPSVGTRGNTEAFF. The CDR3 DNA reads as TGCAGCGTTACTCCCTCTGTCGGGACACGGGGGAACACTGAAGCTTTCTTT.

V gene TRBV4-1 combines with J gene TRBJ2-1; possibly TRBD2 for D (6 bases). The CDR3 sequence is 16 residues long. Trimming took off 4 bases at V and 0 bases at J, with 13 bases between the two ends. In germline, CDR1 is MGHRA, CDR2 YSYEKL. The CDR3 region has the DNA TGCGCCAGCAGCCGGGCGACTAGGAGCTCCTACAATGAGCAGTTCTTC. Amino acids: CASSRATRSSYNEQFF.

The rearrangement uses TRBV6-5 and TRBJ1-2; 10 nucleotides align to TRBD1. The V gene's germline CDR1 is MNHEY and CDR2 SVGAGI. This CDR3 spans 13 amino acids. V dropped 6 bases and J dropped 8; count of bases not matched to a gene: 6. CDR3 DNA: TGTGCCAGCAGAGGGACAGGGGTACGGGGCTACACCTTC. Protein: CASRGTGVRGYTF.

This clone was seen once. V is TRBV11-2 and J is TRBJ2-7; perhaps TRBD2 as D (5 bases). The V gene lost 8 bases and the J gene lost 7 bases, with 21 bases spanning the gap. In germline, CDR1 is SGHAT, CDR2 FQNNGV. The CDR3 is made up of 14 amino acids. The chain's CDR3 is CASSTGSSLEEQYF. The CDR3 DNA reads TGTGCCAGCTCGACGGGATCCTCACTAGAGGAGCAGTACTTC.

The rearrangement links TRBV9 to TRBJ2-2; TRBD2 agrees at 8 bases. The V and J ends lost 1 base and 5 bases, in that order; junction bases with no gene match: 4. The CDR3 consists of 15 residues. Germline CDR1 is SGDLS and CDR2 is YYNGEE. CDR3 region: CASSVSGGQTGELFF. The CDR3 DNA reads TGTGCCAGCAGCGTAAGCGGGGGCCAGACCGGGGAGCTGTTTTTT.

The rearrangement joins TRBV10-2 to TRBJ2-6; tentative D call: TRBD2 (5 bases). The CDR3 spans 13 residues. V was clipped by 6 bases and J by 4 bases, with 7 bases between them. CDR1 WSHSY and CDR2 SAAADI come from the germline V gene. The DNA of the CDR3 is TGCGCCAGCAGGACTACCGGGGCCAACGTCCTGACTTTC. Translated: CASRTTGANVLTF.

This chain connects TRBV6-1 to TRBJ1-5; no reliable D call. The CDR3 loop spans 13 amino acids. The germline CDR1 and CDR2 sequences are MNHNS and SASEGT. Trimming removed 7 bases from V and 0 bases from J, with 7 bases in between. CDR3 DNA: TGTGCCAGCAAAATAGATAGCAATCAGCCCCAGCATTTT. This encodes CASKIDSNQPQHF.

This chain joins TRBV29-1 and TRBJ2-3; TRBD1 aligns across 9 bases. This CDR3 contains 13 residues. J was trimmed by 1 base and V by 6 bases; bases with no gene match: 2. Germline-derived CDR1 and CDR2 are SQVTM and ANQGSEA. The CDR3, as DNA: TGCAGCGTGGGACAGGGAGGCACAGATACGCAGTATTTT. Translated, it gives CSVGQGGTDTQYF.

Only one count was recorded for this clone. The gene calls are TRBV7-6 and TRBJ1-2; 7 nucleotides align to TRBD1. The CDR3 runs 16 residues. Germline V CDR1 and CDR2: SGHVS, FNYEAQ. V gave up 1 base and J gave up 2 bases; unmatched junction bases: 7. CDR3 amino acids: CASSLDQQGTNYGYTF. Written as DNA, the CDR3 is TGTGCCAGCAGCTTAGACCAACAGGGGACGAACTATGGCTACACCTTC.

The chain carries TRBV4-3 and TRBJ2-3, with 9 nucleotides matching TRBD2. Trimming cost V 4 bases and J 5 bases; bases outside gene matches: 7. Germline V lookup: CDR1 LGHNA, CDR2 YSLEER. The CDR3 length is 15 residues. The CDR3 DNA is TGCGCCAGCAGCCTCCTAGCGGGGTGGCAAGATACGCAGTATTTT. Translation gives CASSLLAGWQDTQYF.

This clone showed up just once. This chain links TRBV10-3 with TRBJ2-1, with 7 bases fitting TRBD2. The CDR3 covers 16 residues. Germline trimming cut 2 bases from V and 7 bases from J; bases unmatched to any gene: 11. CDR1 and CDR2 (germline): ENHRY, SYGVKD. The CDR3 region has the DNA TGTGCCATCAGTGAGATTGGCGGGAGCAGTGAAAATGAGCAGTTCTTC. Translation: CAISEIGGSSENEQFF.

This sequence joins TRBV5-6 and TRBJ1-4; D is unclear. Per the germline V gene, CDR1 is SGHDT and CDR2 is YYEEEE. The CDR3 runs 13 residues. The V and J ends lost 0 bases and 4 bases respectively, with 4 bases between them. Here the CDR3 DNA reads TGTGCCAGCAGCTTGGACAGTAATGAAAAACTGTTTTTT. Protein product: CASSLDSNEKLFF.

This clone was recorded only once. The V gene is TRBV4-2, the J gene TRBJ2-7; TRBD2 matches at 8 bases. The CDR3 consists of 15 residues. J gave up 3 bases and V 0 bases, and 4 bases lay outside the gene matches. From germline, CDR1 is LGHNA and CDR2 YNFKEQ. CDR3 DNA: TGTGCCAGCAGCCAAGAACAGACTAGCGTCTACGAGCAGTACTTC. Its translation: CASSQEQTSVYEQYF.

This clone came up once. The V and J genes are TRBV6-6 and TRBJ1-2, with 11 nucleotides matching TRBD1. J lost 7 bases, V lost 4 bases, and 8 bases had no gene match. The CDR3 has 15 amino acids. Germline CDR1 and CDR2: MNHNY and SVGAGI (reference sequence). The CDR3 loop is CASSFGGQGAPGYTF. The CDR3 bases are TGTGCCAGCAGTTTCGGCGGACAGGGGGCGCCTGGCTACACCTTC.

CDR3 amino acids: CASSYSNRNNEKLFF. The DNA of the CDR3 is TGTGCCAGCAGTTACTCGAACAGAAATAATGAAAAACTGTTTTTT. The rearrangement links TRBV6-5 to TRBJ1-4; D not certain. In germline, CDR1 is MNHEY, CDR2 SVGAGI. The CDR3 loop spans 15 amino acids. Trimming shortened V by 0 bases and J by 4 bases, and 9 bases separated the two germline ends.

The rearrangement joins TRBV21-1 to TRBJ2-6; TRBD2 is the table's D call and was not checked against the DNA. TRBV21-1 is given as a pseudogene. There are 16 residues in the CDR3. The CDR3 sequence is CASSEGTPPGANVLTF. The CDR3 nucleotides read TGTGCCAGCAGTGAGGGAACCCCTCCTGGGGCCAACGTCCTGACTTTC.

This clone appeared a single time. V is TRBV2 and J is TRBJ2-7; 10 bases align to TRBD1. CDR1 and CDR2 (germline): SNHLY, FYNNEI. Losses at the gene ends were 3 bases for V and 5 bases for J; bases not matched to a gene: 4. This CDR3 region has 14 residues. The CDR3 loop reads CASSDRDRGHEQYF. CDR3 nucleotide sequence: TGTGCCAGCAGTGACCGGGACAGGGGTCACGAGCAGTACTTC.

The V and J genes are TRBV23-1 and TRBJ1-4; 7 bases match TRBD1. TRBV23-1 is labeled an ORF, and its function is uncertain. V trimming: 1 base; J trimming: 8 bases; junction bases outside the gene matches: 10. The CDR3 runs 16 residues. In DNA, the CDR3 is TGCGCCAGCAGTCAATTGGCAGGGGGATCGGGAGAAAAACTGTTTTTT. It encodes CASSQLAGGSGEKLFF.

Only one count was recorded for this clone. The chain joins TRBV6-1 to TRBJ1-5, with a weak D call TRBD1 (5 bases). V shed 0 bases and J shed 6 bases, with 9 bases lying between them. Germline V gene lookup returns CDR1 MNHNS and CDR2 SASEGT. This CDR3 has 14 amino acids. CDR3 nucleotides: TGTGCCAGCAGTGAAGCTGGGGGGGTTCAGCCCCAGCATTTT. Protein: CASSEAGGVQPQHF.

The chain links TRBV9 to TRBJ1-1; D is undetermined. Germline V gene sequence: CDR1 SGDLS, CDR2 YYNGEE. V gave up 4 bases and J gave up 1 base, with 14 bases separating them. This CDR3 contains 15 residues. The CDR3 spells CASSPLSRKNTEAFF. The CDR3 DNA sequence: TGTGCCAGCAGCCCCCTATCCAGGAAGAACACTGAAGCTTTCTTT.

J is TRBJ1-2 and V is TRBV28; 7 bases are shared with TRBD1. The CDR3 runs to 14 residues. Trimming removed 6 bases from V and 8 bases from J; junction bases left unmatched: 12. Germline values: CDR1 MDHEN, CDR2 SYDVKM. The CDR3 sequence: CASSLLSGTAGYTF. The CDR3 bases are TGTGCCAGCAGCTTACTATCCGGGACAGCCGGCTACACCTTC.

The V call is TRBV7-2, the J call TRBJ2-1; tentative D call: TRBD1 (6 bases). In germline, CDR1 is SGHTA, CDR2 FQGNSA. CDR3 length: 14 residues. Trimming left V 4 bases short and J 5 bases short, with 12 bases between. Written as DNA, the CDR3 is TGTGCCAGCAGCTCTGGTCGACAGGACAATGAGCAGTTCTTC. As protein: CASSSGRQDNEQFF. Looking up the rest from reference TRBV7-2 and TRBJ2-1 gives the full variable domain: GAGVSQSPSNKVTEKGKDVELRCDPISGHTALYWYRQSLGQGLEFLIYFQGNSAPDKSGLPSDRFSAERTGGSVSTLTIQRTQQEDSAVYLCASSSGRQDNEQFFGPGTRLTVL.

This clone came up a few times. This CDR3 is CASSLFAQEEKLFF. The CDR3 region has the DNA TGTGCCAGCAGTTTATTCGCACAGGAGGAAAAACTGTTTTTT. The chain couples TRBV27 to TRBJ1-4, with D possibly matching TRBD1 (5 bases). Germline CDR1 MNHEY, CDR2 SMNVEV (reference sequence). CDR3 size: 14 residues. Deletions cut 1 base from V and 8 bases from J, with 11 bases between.

The chain employs TRBV5-1 and TRBJ2-7, with a weak D call TRBD1 (5 bases). The CDR3 is 13 amino acids. Trimming took off 2 bases at V and 4 bases at J, with 10 bases between the two ends. In germline, CDR1 is SGHRS, CDR2 YFSETQ. In DNA form, the CDR3 reads TGCGCCAGCAGCTTCGTTCAGGGTTACGAGCAGTACTTC. It encodes CASSFVQGYEQYF.

The chain employs TRBV14 and TRBJ1-2; 8 nucleotides match TRBD1. The CDR3 is made up of 14 amino acids. V was clipped by 2 bases and J by 6 bases; unmatched bases: 5. Per the germline V gene, CDR1 is SGHDN and CDR2 is FVKESK. CDR3: CASSQQGAGDGYTF. As DNA, the CDR3 is TGTGCCAGCAGCCAACAGGGGGCCGGGGATGGCTACACCTTC.